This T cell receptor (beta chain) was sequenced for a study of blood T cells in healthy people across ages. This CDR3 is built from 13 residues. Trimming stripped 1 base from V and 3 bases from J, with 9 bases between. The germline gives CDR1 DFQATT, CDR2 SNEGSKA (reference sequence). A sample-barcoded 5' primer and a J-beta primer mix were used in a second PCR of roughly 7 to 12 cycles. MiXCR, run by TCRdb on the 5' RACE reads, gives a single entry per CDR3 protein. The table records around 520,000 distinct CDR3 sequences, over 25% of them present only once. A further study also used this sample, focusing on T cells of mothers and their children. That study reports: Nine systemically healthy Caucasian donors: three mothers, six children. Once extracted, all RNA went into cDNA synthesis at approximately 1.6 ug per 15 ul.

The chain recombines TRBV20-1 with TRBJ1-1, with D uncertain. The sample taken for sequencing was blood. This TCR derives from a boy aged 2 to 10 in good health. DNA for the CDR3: TGCAGTGCTAGAGTGGTTGGGTACACTGAAGCTTTCTTT. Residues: CSARVVGYTEAFF.